Below, 8 T cell receptor beta chains from the same sample are listed, as sequenced in a study of T cells in Graves' hyperthyroidism and ophthalmopathy. It was RNA transcripts that yielded the amplified TCR beta CDR3 regions. The TCR CDR3 first-round RT-PCR relied on the HTBI primer set. One entry per CDR3 protein results from TCRdb running MiXCR on the multiplex PCR reads. The table has about 340,000 distinct CDR3 sequences, around a sixth seen once. The sample comprised blood. These receptor sequences come from a woman in her fifties or sixties with Graves' hyperthyroidism.

This clonotype was counted a few times. The rearrangement links TRBV6-5 to TRBJ2-7; 9 positions match TRBD1. Germline trimming cut 4 bases from V and 6 bases from J; bases unmatched to any gene: 7. CDR3 size: 14 residues. Looked up from germline, CDR1 is MNHEY and CDR2 is SVGAGI. The CDR3, as DNA: TGTGCCAGCAGTTCCACAGGGGGCCGGGGCGAGCAGTACGTC. Translated, it gives CASSSTGGRGEQYV.

The chain links TRBV24-1 to TRBJ2-1; D assignment may be TRBD1 or TRBD2 (6 bases each). This CDR3 region has 16 residues. Trimming shortened V by 9 bases and J by 2 bases, and 19 bases separated the two germline ends. Germline assignment: CDR1 KGHDR and CDR2 SFDVKD. This CDR3 reads CATSPAGEGAYNEQFF. The CDR3 nucleotides read TGTGCCACCTCCCCAGCGGGTGAGGGGGCCTACAATGAGCAGTTCTTC.

This clonotype has more than one count but fewer than ten. The V and J genes are TRBV10-3 and TRBJ1-4; 9 bases match TRBD1. The V gene's germline CDR1 is ENHRY and CDR2 SYGVKD. The length of the CDR3 is 15 residues. V trimming: 3 bases; J trimming: 10 bases; junction bases outside the gene matches: 9. The CDR3 is CAISDGDRESGKLFF. CDR3 DNA sequence: TGTGCCATCAGTGACGGGGACAGGGAATCGGGAAAACTGTTTTTT.

This clonotype was seen many times. This chain connects TRBV18 to TRBJ2-5, with D possibly being TRBD2 (5 bases). The germline V gene encodes CDR1 KGHSH and CDR2 LQKENI. There are 13 residues in the CDR3. The V gene lost 8 bases and the J gene lost 5 bases, with 15 bases spanning the gap. CDR3 DNA sequence: TGTGCCAGCACTTTGGACTTAGAGGAGACCCAGTACTTC. Protein sequence: CASTLDLEETQYF.

This sequence joins TRBV6-1 and TRBJ2-7; D gene ambiguous. V lost 8 bases to trimming and J lost 0 bases, with 5 bases between them. Per the germline V gene, CDR1 is MNHNS and CDR2 is SASEGT. This CDR3 is built from 11 residues. The CDR3 DNA sequence: TGTGCCAGCGTGGGCTCCTACGAGCAGTACGTC. Protein: CASVGSYEQYV.

The V call is TRBV13, the J call TRBJ2-2; 11 bases map to TRBD2. Germline V gene lookup returns CDR1 PRHDT and CDR2 FYEKMQ (reference sequence). This CDR3 has 16 residues. J lost 5 bases, V lost 1 base, and 3 bases had no gene match. This CDR3 is CASSLDPSGGTGELFF. The CDR3 DNA reads TGTGCCAGCAGCTTAGACCCTAGCGGGGGGACCGGGGAGCTGTTTTTT.

This clonotype was detected ten times or more. The chain couples TRBV20-1 to TRBJ2-7, with a possible D match to TRBD1 (5 bases). The V end was cut by 3 bases, the J end by 2 bases, with 14 bases between. This CDR3 has 14 residues. The germline V gene has CDR1 DFQATT and CDR2 SNEGSKA (reference sequence). The CDR3 coding sequence is TGCAGTGCTAGTCCCCTGACAGATACCTACGAGCAGTACTTC. Its protein is CSASPLTDTYEQYF.

There are a few counts of this clonotype. V is TRBV28 and J is TRBJ2-2, with D perhaps matching TRBD2 (5 bases). The germline gives CDR1 MDHEN, CDR2 SYDVKM. CDR3 size: 14 residues. The V end was cut by 7 bases, the J end by 3 bases, with 12 bases between. CDR3 loop: CASNRGMHTGELFF. The CDR3 DNA sequence: TGTGCCAGCAATCGGGGTATGCACACCGGGGAGCTGTTTTTT.